This TCR beta chain was observed in a study of OX40 agonist ivuxolimab in advanced cancers. Study background: A mean age of approximately 60 years, range about 20 to 85, was recorded, and roughly 83% were male.

This clone was counted between two and nine times. Antigen unknown. Clones were read by immunoSEQ multiplex PCR, and TCRdb kept only the in-frame ones, dropping some. The sample gives 80,000 to 85,000 clones, roughly 80% of which show up once; 6.6% is in the top ten. General study results and limits: There were, on average, more expanded clones in CD8+ T cells than in CD4+. Clonal expansion among partial responders at 0.1-3.0 mg/kg ranked near the lowest.

Drawing of blood for sampling happened at baseline, at cycle 4 day 1, and at cycle 7 day 1. The receptor was derived from an adult with an advanced solid tumor such as melanoma, head and neck, liver or kidney cancer. Material: CD4+ or CD8+ T cells sorted from blood, obtained in a trial of the OX40 agonist ivuxolimab.

In nucleotides, the CDR3 is TGTGCCAGCAGCTTAGGTGTCCCCGCTGGGGCCAACGTCCTGACTTTC. Its protein product is CASSLGVPAGANVLTF. The V call is TRBV7-9, the J call TRBJ2-6, with D unresolved. The CDR3 loop spans 16 amino acids. Trimming removed 1 base at V and 2 bases at J, with 9 bases between. From germline, CDR1 is SEHNR and CDR2 FQNEAQ (reference sequence).